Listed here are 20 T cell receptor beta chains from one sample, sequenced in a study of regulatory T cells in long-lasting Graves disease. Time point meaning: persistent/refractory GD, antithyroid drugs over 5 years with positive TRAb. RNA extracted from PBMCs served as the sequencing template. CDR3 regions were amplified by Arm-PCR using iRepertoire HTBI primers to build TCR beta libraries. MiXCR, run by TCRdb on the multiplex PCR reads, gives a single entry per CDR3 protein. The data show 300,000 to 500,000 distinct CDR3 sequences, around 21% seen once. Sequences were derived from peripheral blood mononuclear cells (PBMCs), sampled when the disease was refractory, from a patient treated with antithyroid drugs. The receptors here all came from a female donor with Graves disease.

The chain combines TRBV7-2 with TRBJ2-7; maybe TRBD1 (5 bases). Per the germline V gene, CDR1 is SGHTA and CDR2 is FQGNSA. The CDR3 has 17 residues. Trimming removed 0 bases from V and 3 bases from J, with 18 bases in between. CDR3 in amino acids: CASSLATQRQIFYEQYF. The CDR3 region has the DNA TGTGCCAGCAGCTTAGCGACACAAAGACAGATATTCTACGAGCAGTACTTC.

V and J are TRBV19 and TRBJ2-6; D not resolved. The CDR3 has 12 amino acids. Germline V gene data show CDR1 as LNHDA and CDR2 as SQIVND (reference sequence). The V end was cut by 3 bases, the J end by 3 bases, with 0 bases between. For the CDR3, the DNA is TGTGCCAGTAGTATTGGGGCCAACGTCCTGACTTTC. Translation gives CASSIGANVLTF.

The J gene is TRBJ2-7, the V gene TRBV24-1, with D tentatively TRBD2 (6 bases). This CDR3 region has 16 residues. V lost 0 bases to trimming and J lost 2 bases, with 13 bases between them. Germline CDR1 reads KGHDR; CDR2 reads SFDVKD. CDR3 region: CATSDLRAGRTYEQYF. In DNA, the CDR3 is TGTGCCACCAGTGATTTGCGGGCTGGGAGGACCTACGAGCAGTACTTC.

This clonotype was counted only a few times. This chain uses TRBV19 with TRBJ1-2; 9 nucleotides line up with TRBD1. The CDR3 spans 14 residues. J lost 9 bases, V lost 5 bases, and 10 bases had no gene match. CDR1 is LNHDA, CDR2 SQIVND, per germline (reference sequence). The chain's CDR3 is CASSSPGGQGRYTF. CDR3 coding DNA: TGTGCCAGTAGTTCGCCGGGCGGACAGGGGCGCTACACCTTC.

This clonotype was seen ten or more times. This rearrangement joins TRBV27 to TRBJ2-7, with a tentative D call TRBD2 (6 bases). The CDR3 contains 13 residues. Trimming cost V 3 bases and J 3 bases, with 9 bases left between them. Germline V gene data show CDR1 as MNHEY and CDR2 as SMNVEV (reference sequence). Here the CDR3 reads CASSLGGNYEQYF. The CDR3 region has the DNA TGTGCCAGCAGTTTGGGCGGGAACTACGAGCAGTACTTC.

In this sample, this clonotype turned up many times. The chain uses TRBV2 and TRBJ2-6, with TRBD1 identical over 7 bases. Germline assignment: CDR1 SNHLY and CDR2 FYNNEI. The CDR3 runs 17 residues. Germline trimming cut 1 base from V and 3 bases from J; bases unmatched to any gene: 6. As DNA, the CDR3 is TGTGCCAGCAGTGAAGGTGCAGGGGGTGGTGGGGCCAACGTCCTGACTTTC. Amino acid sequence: CASSEGAGGGGANVLTF.

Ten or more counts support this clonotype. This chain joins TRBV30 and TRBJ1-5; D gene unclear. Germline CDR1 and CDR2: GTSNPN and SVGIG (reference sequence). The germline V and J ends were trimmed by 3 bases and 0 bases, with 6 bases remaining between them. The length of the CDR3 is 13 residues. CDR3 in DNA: TGTGCCTGGAGCGGTGATAGCAATCAGCCCCAGCATTTT. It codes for CAWSGDSNQPQHF. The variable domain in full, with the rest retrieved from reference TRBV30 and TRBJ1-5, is SQTIHQWPATLVQPVGSPLSLECTVEGTSNPNLYWYRQAAGRGLQLLFYSVGIGQISSEVPQNLSASRPQDRQFILSSKKLLLSDSGFYLCAWSGDSNQPQHFGDGTRLSIL.

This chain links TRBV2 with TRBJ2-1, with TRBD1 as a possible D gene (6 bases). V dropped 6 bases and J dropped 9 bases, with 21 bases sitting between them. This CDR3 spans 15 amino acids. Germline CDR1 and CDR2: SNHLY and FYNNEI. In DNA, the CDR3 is TGTGCCAGCAGGGAGCTGGCTGGACAGATCGGTGAGCAGTTCTTC. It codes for CASRELAGQIGEQFF.

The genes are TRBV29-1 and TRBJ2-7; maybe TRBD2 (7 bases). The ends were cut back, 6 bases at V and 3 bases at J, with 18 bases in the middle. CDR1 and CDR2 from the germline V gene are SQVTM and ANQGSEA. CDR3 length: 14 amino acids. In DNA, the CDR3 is TGCAGCGTGGGGGGGGCCGGGCAGAACTACGAGCAGTACTTC. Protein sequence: CSVGGAGQNYEQYF.

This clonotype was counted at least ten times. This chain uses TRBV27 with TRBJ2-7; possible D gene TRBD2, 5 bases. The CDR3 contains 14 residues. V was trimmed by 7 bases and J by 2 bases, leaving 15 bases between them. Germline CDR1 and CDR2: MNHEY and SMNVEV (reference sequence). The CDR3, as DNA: TGTGCCAGCAAACCCCGATCCGGGGCCTACGAGCAGTACTTC. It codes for CASKPRSGAYEQYF.

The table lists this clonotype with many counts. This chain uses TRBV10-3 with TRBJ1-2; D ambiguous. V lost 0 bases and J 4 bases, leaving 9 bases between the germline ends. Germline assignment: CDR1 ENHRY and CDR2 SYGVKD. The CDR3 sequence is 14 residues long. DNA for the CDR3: TGTGCCATCAGTGAGTCCCCTACAGTCTATGGCTACACCTTC. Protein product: CAISESPTVYGYTF.

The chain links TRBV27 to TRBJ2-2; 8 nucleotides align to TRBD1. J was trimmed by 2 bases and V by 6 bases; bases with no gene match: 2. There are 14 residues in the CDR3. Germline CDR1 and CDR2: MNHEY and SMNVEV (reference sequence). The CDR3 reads CASSDRGNTGELFF. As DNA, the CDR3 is TGTGCCAGCAGCGACAGGGGAAACACCGGGGAGCTGTTTTTT.

The CDR3 sequence: CAISEAGVTQYF. As DNA, the CDR3 is TGTGCCATCAGTGAGGCTGGGGTGACCCAGTACTTC. This chain connects TRBV10-3 to TRBJ2-5, with no clear D. The CDR3 is 12 amino acids. Trimming took off 2 bases at V and 7 bases at J, with 8 bases between the two ends. Germline CDR1 and CDR2: ENHRY and SYGVKD.

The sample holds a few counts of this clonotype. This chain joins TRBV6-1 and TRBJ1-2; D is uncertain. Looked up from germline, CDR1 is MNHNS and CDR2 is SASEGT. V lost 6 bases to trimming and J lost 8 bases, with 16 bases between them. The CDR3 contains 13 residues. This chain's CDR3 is CASRSRVIEGYTF. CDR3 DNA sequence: TGTGCCAGCAGGTCCCGGGTCATCGAAGGCTACACCTTC.

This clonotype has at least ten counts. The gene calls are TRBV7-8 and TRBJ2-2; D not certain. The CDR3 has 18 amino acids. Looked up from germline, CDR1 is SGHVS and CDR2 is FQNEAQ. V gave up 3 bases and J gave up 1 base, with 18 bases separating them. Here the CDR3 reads CASSFGRSLTVNTGELFF. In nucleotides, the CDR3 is TGTGCCAGCAGCTTTGGACGGAGCCTAACCGTGAACACCGGGGAGCTGTTTTTT.

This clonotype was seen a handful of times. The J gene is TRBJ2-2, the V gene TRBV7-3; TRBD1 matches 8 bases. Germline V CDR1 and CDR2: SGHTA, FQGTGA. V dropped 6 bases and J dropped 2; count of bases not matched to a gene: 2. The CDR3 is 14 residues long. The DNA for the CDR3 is TGTGCCAGCAGGGGACAGGCCAACACCGGGGAGCTGTTTTTT. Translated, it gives CASRGQANTGELFF. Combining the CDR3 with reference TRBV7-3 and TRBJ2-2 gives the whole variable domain GAGVSQTPSNKVTEKGKYVELRCDPISGHTALYWYRQSLGQGPEFLIYFQGTGAADDSGLPNDRFFAVRPEGSVSTLKIQRTERGDSAVYLCASRGQANTGELFFGEGSRLTVL.

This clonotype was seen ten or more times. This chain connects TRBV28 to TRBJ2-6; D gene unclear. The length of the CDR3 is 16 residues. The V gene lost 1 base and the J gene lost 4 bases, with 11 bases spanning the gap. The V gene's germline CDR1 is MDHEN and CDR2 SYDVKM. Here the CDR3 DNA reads TGTGCCAGCAGTTTATACCCGGTCCAAGGGGCCAACGTCCTGACTTTC. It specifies CASSLYPVQGANVLTF.

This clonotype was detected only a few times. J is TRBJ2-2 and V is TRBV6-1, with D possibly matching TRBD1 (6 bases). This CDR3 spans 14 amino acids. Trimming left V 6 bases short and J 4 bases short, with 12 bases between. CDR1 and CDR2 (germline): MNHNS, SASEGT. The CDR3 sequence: CASRGTLITGELFF. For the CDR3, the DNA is TGTGCCAGCAGGGGGACATTGATCACCGGGGAGCTGTTTTTT.

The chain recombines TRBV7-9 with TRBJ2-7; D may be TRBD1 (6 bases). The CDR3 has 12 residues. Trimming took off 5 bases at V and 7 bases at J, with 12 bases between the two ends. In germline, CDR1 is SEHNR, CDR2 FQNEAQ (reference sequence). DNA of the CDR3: TGTGCCAGCAGCCCAGACGGACAGGAGCAGTACTTC. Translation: CASSPDGQEQYF.

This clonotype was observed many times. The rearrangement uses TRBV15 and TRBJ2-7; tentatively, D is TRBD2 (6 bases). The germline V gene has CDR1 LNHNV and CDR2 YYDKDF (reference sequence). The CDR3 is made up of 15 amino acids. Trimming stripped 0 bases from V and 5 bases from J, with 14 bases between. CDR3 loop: CATSRDPAGTHEQYF. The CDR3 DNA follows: TGTGCCACCAGCAGAGATCCGGCGGGAACACACGAGCAGTACTTC.